A single sample gave rise to the 3 T cell receptor beta chains below, sequenced in a study of CD8 T cells in ankylosing spondylitis. Study-level findings and limits: About 8 highly homologous variants made up a TCR beta motif that seemed to typify ankylosing spondylitis blood.

These receptors have no identified antigens. Via MiXCR, TCRdb re-called the 5' RACE reads, giving one row per CDR3 protein. The top ten clones hold 0.75% to 0.9% of a sample with over 400,000 distinct CDR3 sequences, roughly a quarter of them seen once. Source material: blood, either unsorted or a sorted T cell fraction (not recorded which). The receptors were gathered from a male donor with ankylosing spondylitis.

The chain links TRBV20-1 to TRBJ2-3, with a tentative D call TRBD1 (6 bases). The V gene's germline CDR1 is DFQATT and CDR2 SNEGSKA (reference sequence). The CDR3 spans 13 residues. Trimming left V 0 bases short and J 6 bases short, with 10 bases between. CDR3 amino acids: CSAREWGRDTQYF. The CDR3 DNA reads TGCAGTGCTAGAGAGTGGGGGCGGGATACGCAGTATTTT.

This clonotype occurred a few times. V and J are TRBV7-2 and TRBJ2-1; a possible D gene is TRBD2 (6 bases). The CDR3 contains 16 residues. The germline V gene has CDR1 SGHTA and CDR2 FQGNSA. V was clipped by 1 base and J by 3 bases, with 13 bases between them. CDR3 loop: CASSLGIAVNYNEQFF. The CDR3 DNA reads as TGTGCCAGCAGCTTAGGTATAGCGGTGAACTACAATGAGCAGTTCTTC.

A few counts support this clonotype. The chain is built from TRBV5-1 and TRBJ2-3, with D possibly being TRBD1 (5 bases). This CDR3 spans 15 amino acids. Germline CDR1 SGHRS, CDR2 YFSETQ. Trimming took off 0 bases at V and 2 bases at J, with 10 bases between the two ends. Here the CDR3 reads CASSLAGRATDTQYF. CDR3 in DNA: TGCGCCAGCAGCTTGGCCGGCAGGGCCACAGATACGCAGTATTTT.